This T cell receptor beta chain was identified in a study of cytomegalovirus exposure and HLA in healthy donors. Regarding the study as a whole: Being productive about 90% or about 30% of the time was typical of most TCR beta V segments in an earlier analysis. Among donors in an Asian-associated ancestry cluster, a later analysis reportedly found fewer N-insertions than the roughly 700-donor mean. The study recorded some 160 TCR beta chains that were cytomegalovirus-associated.

Trimming took 0 bases from V and 2 from J; bases not matched to a gene: 6. CDR3 length: 17 amino acids. Germline V gene data show CDR1 as LGHNA and CDR2 as YSLEER. Researchers ran the PCR with 60 Vbeta and 13 Jbeta primers. Generated by immunoSEQ multiplex PCR, the TCRdb table keeps only in-frame clones and is missing some. This table holds more than 110,000 clones, about three quarters found once. Turning to this clone: Its antigen is undetermined.

This receptor was taken from a man between 40 and 49 years old in good health and CMV-seropositive. This chain uses TRBV4-3 with TRBJ2-1, with 8 bases identical to TRBD2. Sequences were obtained from PBMCs. CDR3 in DNA: TGCGCCAGCAGCCAAGATCTAACGGGGGGGCCCTACAATGAGCAGTTCTTC. It translates to CASSQDLTGGPYNEQFF.